The subject of this entry is one T cell receptor beta chain. The data were taken from a study of T cells in Graves' hyperthyroidism and ophthalmopathy. TCR beta CDR3 regions were amplified from RNA. During a first-round RT-PCR of the TCR CDR3, the HTBI primer set was used. MiXCR, run by TCRdb on the multiplex PCR reads, gives a single entry per CDR3 protein. The sample carries 300,000 to 400,000 distinct CDR3 sequences, over 20% recorded once. The germline V gene encodes CDR1 SGHRS and CDR2 YFSETQ. The CDR3 is 13 residues long. V lost 0 bases and J 6 bases, leaving 6 bases between the germline ends. The sequence derives from a woman aged 45-65 years with Graves' hyperthyroidism. Material: blood. The chain employs TRBV5-1 and TRBJ2-2; D uncertain. The DNA for the CDR3 is TGCGCCAGCAGCTTGGACCCCGCCGGGGAGCTGTTTTTT. The encoded protein is CASSLDPAGELFF.